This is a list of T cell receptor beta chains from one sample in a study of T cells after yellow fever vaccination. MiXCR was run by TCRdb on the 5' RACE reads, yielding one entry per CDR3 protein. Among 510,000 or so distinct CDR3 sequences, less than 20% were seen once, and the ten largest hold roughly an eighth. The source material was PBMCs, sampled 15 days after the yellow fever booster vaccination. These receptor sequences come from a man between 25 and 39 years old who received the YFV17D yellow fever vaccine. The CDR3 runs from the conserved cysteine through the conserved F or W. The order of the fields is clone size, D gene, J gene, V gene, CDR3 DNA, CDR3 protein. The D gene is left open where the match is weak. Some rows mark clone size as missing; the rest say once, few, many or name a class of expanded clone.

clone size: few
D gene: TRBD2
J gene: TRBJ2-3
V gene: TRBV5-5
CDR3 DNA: TGTGCCAGCAGCTCCTATAGCGGGACGGAGACGCAGTATTTT
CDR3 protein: CASSSYSGTETQYF

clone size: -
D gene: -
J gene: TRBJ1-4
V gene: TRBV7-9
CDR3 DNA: TGTGCCAGCAGCTTAGCTTCGGTCTTGGATGAAAAACTGTTTTTT
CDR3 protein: CASSLASVLDEKLFF

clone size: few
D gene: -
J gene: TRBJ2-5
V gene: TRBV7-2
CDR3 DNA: TGTGCCAGCAGGACCTCGGAGACCCAGTACTTC
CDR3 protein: CASRTSETQYF

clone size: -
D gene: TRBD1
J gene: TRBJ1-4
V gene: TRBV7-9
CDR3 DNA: TGTGCCAGCAGCGGGGACAGGTCACTGCAGGAAAAACTGTTTTTT
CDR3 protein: CASSGDRSLQEKLFF

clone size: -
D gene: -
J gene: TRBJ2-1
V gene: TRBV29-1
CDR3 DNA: TGCAGCGTTGAAGGCGGCGGGAACAATGAGCAGTTCTTC
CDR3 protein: CSVEGGGNNEQFF

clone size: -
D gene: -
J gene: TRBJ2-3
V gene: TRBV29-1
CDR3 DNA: TGCAGCGTTGAAGACCATCCGCGTTATTCAGATACGCAGTATTTT
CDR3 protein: CSVEDHPRYSDTQYF

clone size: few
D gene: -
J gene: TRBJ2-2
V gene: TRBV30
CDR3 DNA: TGTGCCTGGTCCGTAGCCGGGGAGCTGTTTTTT
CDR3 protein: CAWSVAGELFF

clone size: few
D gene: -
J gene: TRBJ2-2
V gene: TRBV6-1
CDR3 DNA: TGTGCCAGCAGGACAGGACACGGGGAGCTGTTTTTT
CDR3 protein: CASRTGHGELFF

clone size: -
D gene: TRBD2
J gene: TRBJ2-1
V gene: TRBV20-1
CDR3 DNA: TGCAGTGCTAGTCGGCGGGAGGGGAACTATGAGCAGTTCTTC
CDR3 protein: CSASRREGNYEQFF

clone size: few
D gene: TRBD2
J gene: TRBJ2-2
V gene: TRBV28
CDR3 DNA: TGTGCCAGCAGGACACTAGCGGGAGGGGAATCCGGGGAGCTGTTTTTT
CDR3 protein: CASRTLAGGESGELFF

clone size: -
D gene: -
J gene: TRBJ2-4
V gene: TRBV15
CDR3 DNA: TGTGCCACCAGCAGAGATTCTGCTGGGGTCGACATTCAGTACTTC
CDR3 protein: CATSRDSAGVDIQYF

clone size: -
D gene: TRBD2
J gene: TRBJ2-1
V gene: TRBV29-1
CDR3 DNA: TGCAGCGTTGGACTAGCGGGAAACCCTCGTAGGGGTGAGCAGTTCTTC
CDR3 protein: CSVGLAGNPRRGEQFF

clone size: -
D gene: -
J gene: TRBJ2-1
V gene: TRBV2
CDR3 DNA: TGTGCCAGCAGTGAAGGAGGTGATCTAGCTGGTACTGAGCAGTTCTTC
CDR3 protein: CASSEGGDLAGTEQFF

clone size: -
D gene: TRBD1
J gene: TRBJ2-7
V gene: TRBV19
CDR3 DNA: TGTGCCAGTAGTATGGTCCACGTGGGACAGGGACAGTACGAGCAGTACTTC
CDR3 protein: CASSMVHVGQGQYEQYF

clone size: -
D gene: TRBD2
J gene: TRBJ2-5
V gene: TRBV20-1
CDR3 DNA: TGCAGTGCTGGTGGGACTAGCGGGAAAGAGACCCAGTACTTC
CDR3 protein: CSAGGTSGKETQYF

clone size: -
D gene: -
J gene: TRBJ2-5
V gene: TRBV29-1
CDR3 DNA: TGCAGCGTCGCTCGCCCAGCGGCACAAGAGACCCAGTACTTC
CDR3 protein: CSVARPAAQETQYF

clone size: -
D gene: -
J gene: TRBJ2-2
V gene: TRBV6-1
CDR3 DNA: TGTGCCAGCAGTGGCGAGCTGAACACCGGGGAGCTGTTTTTT
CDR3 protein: CASSGELNTGELFF

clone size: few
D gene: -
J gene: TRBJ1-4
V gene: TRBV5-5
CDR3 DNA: TGTGCCAGCAGCTATAGAGGGAATGAAAAACTGTTTTTT
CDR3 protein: CASSYRGNEKLFF

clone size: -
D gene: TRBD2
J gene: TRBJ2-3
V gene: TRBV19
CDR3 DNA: TGTGCCAGTAGTAAGAGCGGGAGGAGCCCAGATACGCAGTATTTT
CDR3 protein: CASSKSGRSPDTQYF

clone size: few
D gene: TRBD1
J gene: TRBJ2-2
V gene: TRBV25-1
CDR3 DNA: TGTGCCAGCAGTGAAATTGACAGGGGTGCCGGGGAGCTGTTTTTT
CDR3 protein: CASSEIDRGAGELFF

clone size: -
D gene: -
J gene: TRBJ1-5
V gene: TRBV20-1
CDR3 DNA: TGCAGTGCTAGAGATAGGACCCCGGACGCAGAATATAGCAATCAGCCCCAGCATTTT
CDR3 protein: CSARDRTPDAEYSNQPQHF

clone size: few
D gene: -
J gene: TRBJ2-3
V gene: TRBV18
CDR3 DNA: TGTGCCAGCTCACCACCGCCGGGACGGGATACGCAGTATTTT
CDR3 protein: CASSPPPGRDTQYF

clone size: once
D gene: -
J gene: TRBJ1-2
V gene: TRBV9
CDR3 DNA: TGTGCCAGCAGCGGGGACCCCTCTAACTATGGCTACACCTTC
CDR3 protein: CASSGDPSNYGYTF

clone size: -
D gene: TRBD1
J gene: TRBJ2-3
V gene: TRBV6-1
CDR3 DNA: TGTGCCAGCAGTAAGCCGGGACAGGGGTTAGTAGATACGCAGTATTTT
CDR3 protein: CASSKPGQGLVDTQYF

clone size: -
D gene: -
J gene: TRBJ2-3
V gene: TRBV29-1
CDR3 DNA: TGCAGCGTTGATAGGCGGCACAGGGATACGCAGTATTTT
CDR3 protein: CSVDRRHRDTQYF

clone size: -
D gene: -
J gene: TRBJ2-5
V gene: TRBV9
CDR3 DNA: TGTGCCAGCAGCGTCGACTTTTGGGGTCAGACCCAGTACTTC
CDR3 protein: CASSVDFWGQTQYF

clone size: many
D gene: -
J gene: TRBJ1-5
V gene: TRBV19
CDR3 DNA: TGTGCCAGTAGTCAGGGATATAGCAATCAGCCCCAGCATTTT
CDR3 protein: CASSQGYSNQPQHF

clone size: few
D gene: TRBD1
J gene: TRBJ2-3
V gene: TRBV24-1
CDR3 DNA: TGTGCCACCAGTGATTCCGGGACAGGGACAGATACGCAGTATTTT
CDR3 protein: CATSDSGTGTDTQYF

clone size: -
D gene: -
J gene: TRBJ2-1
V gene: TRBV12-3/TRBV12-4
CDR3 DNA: TGTGCCAGCAGTCCAGGCTGGGAGCAGTTCTTC
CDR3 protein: CASSPGWEQFF

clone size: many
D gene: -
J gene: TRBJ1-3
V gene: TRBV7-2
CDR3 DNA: TGTGCCAGCAGCTTATCGGACAGCGGGTACGGAAACACCATATATTTT
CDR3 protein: CASSLSDSGYGNTIYF

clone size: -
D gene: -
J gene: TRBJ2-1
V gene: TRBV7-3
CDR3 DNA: TGTGCCAGCAGTTTCTTTCACTCCTACAATGAGCAGTTCTTC
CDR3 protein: CASSFFHSYNEQFF

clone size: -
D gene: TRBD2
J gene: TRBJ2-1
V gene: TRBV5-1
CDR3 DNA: TGCGCCAGCAGCCCACAATCCACTAGCGGGAGGGCCGGTCATGAGCAGTTCTTC
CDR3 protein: CASSPQSTSGRAGHEQFF

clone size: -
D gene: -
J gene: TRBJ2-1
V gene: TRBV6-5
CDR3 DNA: TGTGCCAGCAGTTCTCAGATTAGCAGGGAGCAGTTCTTC
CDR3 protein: CASSSQISREQFF

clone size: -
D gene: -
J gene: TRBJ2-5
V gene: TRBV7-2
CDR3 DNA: TGTGCCAGCAGCTTATCGGCTCGATCGGAGACCCAGTACTTC
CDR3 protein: CASSLSARSETQYF

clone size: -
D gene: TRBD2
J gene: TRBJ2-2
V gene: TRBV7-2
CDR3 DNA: TGTGCCAGCAGCCGGCCAGGCGGGAGAAACACCGGGGAGCTGTTTTTT
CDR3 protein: CASSRPGGRNTGELFF

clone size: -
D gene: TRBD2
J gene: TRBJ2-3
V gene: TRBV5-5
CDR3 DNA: TGTGCCAGCAGCAACCCTGGGCGGGAGGATACGCAGTATTTT
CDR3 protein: CASSNPGREDTQYF

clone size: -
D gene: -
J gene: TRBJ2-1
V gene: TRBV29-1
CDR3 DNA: TGCAGCGTTTCTGGGACGAATGAGCAGTTCTTC
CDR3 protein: CSVSGTNEQFF

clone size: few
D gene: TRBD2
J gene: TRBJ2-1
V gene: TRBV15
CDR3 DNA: TGTGCCACCCGGGGGGGCAATGAGCAGTTCTTC
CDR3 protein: CATRGGNEQFF

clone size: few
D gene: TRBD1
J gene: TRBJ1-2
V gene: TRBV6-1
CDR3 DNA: TGTGCCAGCAAGGGACAGACGCTCTATGGCTACACCTTC
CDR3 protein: CASKGQTLYGYTF

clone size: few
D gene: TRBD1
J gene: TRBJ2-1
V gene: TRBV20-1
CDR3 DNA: TGCAGTGCTAGAGCTGGGACAGCCCCTGACGATGAGCAGTTCTTC
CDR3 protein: CSARAGTAPDDEQFF